This TCR beta chain was sequenced in a study of shared clonotypes between healthy human individuals. Study background: Donor composition was a couple of women and a few men, aged 18 to 49.

Data came from immunoSEQ multiplex PCR; TCRdb stores just in-frame clones and leaves some out. The sample consists of some 2,500,000 clones, approximately 93% of them appearing once. For this clone: Its antigen is still unknown.

Study donors comprised healthy, HIV-negative adults devoid of recent acute infection or vaccination. Naive CD4+ cells were CD45RA-selected; the remaining cells were memory. Germline V gene lookup returns CDR1 MDHEN and CDR2 SYDVKM. The CDR3 consists of 13 residues. V was trimmed by 7 bases and J by 5 bases, leaving 15 bases between them. Study-level results: Larger richness was generally estimated for naive than memory subsets.

Sequences were obtained from naive CD4+ T cells from PBMCs. This sample's subset: CD45RA+ positively selected. V usage is TRBV28 and J usage is TRBJ2-7, with D perhaps TRBD2 (6 bases). The receptor's source is a man in his late teens or twenties in good health. Some clones in this sample may be carry-over from other donors' samples. CDR3 amino acids: CASTLGGGNEQYF. The CDR3 DNA sequence: TGTGCCAGCACCTTGGGGGGTGGCAACGAGCAGTACTTC.